These 23 T cell receptor beta chains share one sample of origin, sequenced in a study of metastatic and nonmetastatic thyroid tumors. No patient had received any treatment before thyroid surgery. Using MiXCR, TCRdb reanalyzed the PCR reads. The sample yields approximately 19,000 clones, approximately 40% seen once. Sequencing was carried out using tumor tissue. All receptors come from a female donor with papillary thyroid cancer or a benign thyroid nodule (not recorded which). Some clones in this sample may be carry-over from other donors' samples.

This chain connects TRBV6-2 or TRBV6-3 to TRBJ2-7; 10 nucleotides line up with TRBD2. The V segment lost 3 bases and the J segment 3 bases; nucleotides outside the gene matches: 8. This CDR3 has 16 amino acids. Germline CDR1 reads MNHEY; CDR2 reads SVGEGT. DNA of the CDR3: TGTGCCAGCAGTTATCCCGACGGGACTAGCGTCTACGAGCAGTACTTC. It specifies CASSYPDGTSVYEQYF.

In its sample, this clone was seen a few times. CDR3 loop: CASRLTGGLDGYTF. The CDR3 DNA follows: TGTGCCAGCAGGCTTACAGGGGGCCTTGATGGCTACACCTTC. This sequence joins TRBV28 and TRBJ1-2; 9 nucleotides align to TRBD1. The CDR3 is 14 amino acids. V shed 6 bases, J shed 6 bases, and the junction held 8 bases outside the gene matches. Looked up from germline, CDR1 is MDHEN and CDR2 is SYDVKM.

This clone was counted between two and nine times. The CDR3 protein is CASSLWQGASPLHF. The CDR3 nucleotides are TGTGCCAGCAGTTTATGGCAGGGAGCTTCACCCCTCCACTTT. The V and J genes are TRBV12-3 or TRBV12-4 and TRBJ1-6, with a weak D call TRBD1 (5 bases). Trimming shortened V by 2 bases and J by 9 bases, and 11 bases separated the two germline ends. The CDR3 runs 14 residues.

This clone was detected only a few times. The rearrangement links TRBV28 to TRBJ2-6; 11 bases align to TRBD2. Germline V gene lookup returns CDR1 MDHEN and CDR2 SYDVKM. V lost 8 bases to trimming and J lost 4 bases; unmatched junction nucleotides: 16. The CDR3 length is 19 residues. Here the CDR3 DNA reads TGTGCCAGCGGCCGACTAGCGGGAACCATAACGGCGGGGGCCAACGTCCTGACTTTC. Its translation: CASGRLAGTITAGANVLTF.

The gene calls are TRBV28 and TRBJ2-7; 14 bases line up with TRBD2. In germline, CDR1 is MDHEN, CDR2 SYDVKM. The CDR3 has 15 residues. The ends lost 4 bases at V and 6 bases at J; junction bases unmatched: 5. CDR3 bases: TGTGCCAGCAGTTCTGGGACTAGCGGGAGAGGCGAGCAGTACTTC. This codes for CASSSGTSGRGEQYF.

This chain uses TRBV6-1 with TRBJ1-2; the D is unclear. Germline values: CDR1 MNHNS, CDR2 SASEGT. The CDR3 totals 11 residues. The V end lost 6 bases, the J end lost 8 bases, and 10 bases lay between the germline ends. The CDR3 spells CASRATGGYTF. The CDR3 DNA follows: TGTGCCAGCAGGGCTACGGGGGGCTACACCTTC.

This clone was seen a handful of times. J is TRBJ2-1 and V is TRBV12-3 or TRBV12-4; 10 nucleotides align to TRBD1. Unmatched junction bases numbered 3, after V lost 2 bases and J lost 5 bases. The CDR3 is 15 residues long. The CDR3 loop reads CASSLMGQGNNEQFF. The CDR3 DNA reads as TGTGCCAGCAGTTTAATGGGACAGGGGAACAATGAGCAGTTCTTC.

This rearrangement joins TRBV11-3 to TRBJ1-2; D remains unclear. Trimming pared 2 bases from V and 0 bases from J, leaving 10 bases between. The CDR3 has 15 residues. CDR1 and CDR2 from the germline V gene are SGHNT and YENEEA. CDR3 loop: CASSLSGDTNYGYTF. CDR3 coding DNA: TGTGCCAGCAGCTTATCGGGAGACACTAACTATGGCTACACCTTC.

The CDR3 loop reads CSARGAGGPYNEQFF. The CDR3 DNA reads TGCAGTGCTAGAGGAGCGGGGGGGCCCTACAATGAGCAGTTCTTC. The chain uses TRBV20-1 and TRBJ2-1, with 10 nucleotides matching TRBD2. The V and J ends lost 1 base and 2 bases, in that order; junction bases with no gene match: 2. Looked up from germline, CDR1 is DFQATT and CDR2 is SNEGSKA (reference sequence). This CDR3 has 15 residues.

The chain couples TRBV19 to TRBJ1-5; TRBD1 aligns across 9 bases. There are 13 residues in the CDR3. Per germline, CDR1 LNHDA and CDR2 SQIVND (reference sequence). The V gene end was trimmed by 6 bases and the J gene end by 4 bases; junction bases not matched to a gene: 1. The CDR3 coding sequence is TGTGCCAGTAGCGGGACAGGGAATCAGCCCCAGCATTTT. It codes for CASSGTGNQPQHF.

The CDR3 sequence is CASSMGGANTEAFF. CDR3 in DNA: TGTGCCAGCTCGATGGGGGGGGCGAACACTGAAGCTTTCTTT. V and J are TRBV28 and TRBJ1-1; tentative D call: TRBD1 (6 bases). Germline V gene lookup returns CDR1 MDHEN and CDR2 SYDVKM. This CDR3 is 14 amino acids long. The germline V and J ends were trimmed by 8 bases and 1 base, with 14 bases remaining between them.

This clone was detected only a few times. Different DNA sequences within this sample yield the same CDR3. The V gene is TRBV27, the J gene TRBJ2-7; tentatively, D is TRBD1 (6 bases). V was pared by 2 bases and J by 0 bases, with 8 bases between. The CDR3 is made up of 14 amino acids. Per the germline V gene, CDR1 is MNHEY and CDR2 is SMNVEV (reference sequence). CDR3 loop: CASSLRDTSYEQYF. CDR3 bases: TGTGCCAGCAGTTTACGGGACACCTCCTACGAGCAGTACTTC.

DNA for the CDR3: TGTGCCAGCAGCTCCCGGACTAGCGGGAGGAACGAGCAGTACTTC. Translated, it gives CASSSRTSGRNEQYF. This rearrangement joins TRBV13 to TRBJ2-7, with 14 bases aligning to TRBD2. The V gene's germline CDR1 is PRHDT and CDR2 FYEKMQ (reference sequence). The CDR3 consists of 15 residues. V shed 4 bases and J 5 bases; nucleotides not matched to a gene: 4.

The chain is built from TRBV4-3 and TRBJ1-5; D is undetermined. V was shortened by 4 bases and J by 7 bases, with 11 bases between the two germline ends. The CDR3 contains 13 residues. From germline, CDR1 is LGHNA and CDR2 YSLEER. DNA of the CDR3: TGCGCCAGCAGCCTAGTTTTGGGACAGCCCCAGCATTTT. It yields the protein CASSLVLGQPQHF.

V is TRBV5-1 and J is TRBJ2-7; D unresolved. The CDR3 consists of 12 residues. In germline, CDR1 is SGHRS, CDR2 YFSETQ. Trimming took 1 base from V and 5 from J, leaving 7 bases between them. The CDR3 DNA reads TGCGCCAGCAGCTTGACCCCCCACGAGCAGTACTTC. It is translated as CASSLTPHEQYF.

The chain employs TRBV24-1 and TRBJ1-2; unclear D gene. The CDR3 is 12 residues long. V lost 5 bases and J 6 bases, leaving 9 bases between the germline ends. The germline gives CDR1 KGHDR, CDR2 SFDVKD. The CDR3: CATSVETDGYTF. The CDR3 DNA reads as TGTGCCACCAGTGTGGAGACGGATGGCTACACCTTC.

The rearrangement links TRBV9 to TRBJ1-5; 9 bases match TRBD1. The germline CDR1 and CDR2 sequences are SGDLS and YYNGEE. Trimming removed 0 bases from V and 7 bases from J; junction bases left unmatched: 5. CDR3 length: 15 residues. The DNA of the CDR3 is TGTGCCAGCAGCGTAGGGACAGGGGAGGGCCAGCCCCAGCATTTT. It codes for CASSVGTGEGQPQHF.

The count of this clone is one. The chain employs TRBV11-3 and TRBJ2-7; TRBD1 is a possible D gene (5 bases). This CDR3 spans 14 amino acids. The V end was cut by 4 bases, the J end by 7 bases, with 17 bases between. Per germline, CDR1 SGHNT and CDR2 YENEEA. The CDR3 reads CASSSPGAGFEQYF. As DNA, the CDR3 is TGTGCCAGCAGCTCACCCGGCGCAGGGTTTGAGCAGTACTTC.

This chain connects TRBV4-2 to TRBJ2-7, with 13 bases fitting TRBD2. The V gene end was trimmed by 4 bases and the J gene end by 1 base; junction bases not matched to a gene: 13. CDR1 and CDR2 (germline): LGHNA, YNFKEQ. This CDR3 spans 19 amino acids. CDR3 amino acids: CASSPKRTSGGRGSYEQYF. In nucleotides, the CDR3 is TGTGCCAGCAGCCCGAAGAGGACTAGCGGGGGCCGAGGGTCCTACGAGCAGTACTTC.

The rearrangement links TRBV5-1 to TRBJ2-7; 7 bases fit TRBD2. Germline V gene lookup returns CDR1 SGHRS and CDR2 YFSETQ. The CDR3 length is 15 residues. V shed 4 bases and J 3 bases; nucleotides not matched to a gene: 10. The CDR3 region is CASSAAASGYYEQYF. In DNA form, the CDR3 reads TGCGCCAGCAGCGCGGCGGCTAGCGGATACTACGAGCAGTACTTC.

The chain carries TRBV5-1 and TRBJ2-5; unclear D gene. This CDR3 is built from 13 residues. The ends were cut back, 3 bases at V and 3 bases at J, with 9 bases in the middle. The germline CDR1 and CDR2 sequences are SGHRS and YFSETQ. CDR3 nucleotides: TGCGCCAGCAGCTCGGTCGACAAAGAGACCCAGTACTTC. Translating gives CASSSVDKETQYF. Looking up the rest from reference TRBV5-1 and TRBJ2-5 gives the full variable domain: KAGVTQTPRYLIKTRGQQVTLSCSPISGHRSVSWYQQTPGQGLQFLFEYFSETQRNKGNFPGRFSGRQFSNSRSEMNVSTLELGDSALYLCASSSVDKETQYFGPGTRLLVL.

This clone came up a few times. The chain combines TRBV6-1 with TRBJ2-1; D gene unclear. V lost 7 bases, J lost 4 bases, and 11 bases lay in between. The CDR3 totals 13 residues. Germline V gene data show CDR1 as MNHNS and CDR2 as SASEGT. The CDR3: CASNYFAYNEQFF. CDR3 nucleotides: TGTGCCAGCAACTACTTCGCTTACAATGAGCAGTTCTTC.

By share, this clone ranks as medium-sized. This sequence joins TRBV19 and TRBJ1-6, with TRBD1 as a possible D gene (6 bases). V was cut by 6 bases and J by 5 bases, with 20 bases left in between. The CDR3 has 17 amino acids. Germline V gene data show CDR1 as LNHDA and CDR2 as SQIVND (reference sequence). This CDR3 is CASSLTRGTNDNSPLHF. The CDR3 bases are TGTGCCAGTAGCCTGACCCGTGGGACAAACGATAATTCACCCCTCCACTTT.